The T cell receptor beta chain under discussion was sequenced for a study of vaccination and CD4 T cells after COVID-19. About the study: Four females and six males made up the convalescents, two of whom were Hispanic.

Germline lookup yields CDR1 MNHEY and CDR2 SVGAGI. V was pared by 4 bases and J by 1 base, with 6 bases of the junction left unmatched. This CDR3 comprises 15 residues. The Oncomine TCR Beta short-read assay was applied to DNA of cultured CD4+ T cells. Using the QIAamp micro DNA kit, genomic DNA was extracted from the CD4+ T cells that had been cultured. TCRdb re-called the PCR reads through MiXCR, storing one row per CDR3 protein. The repertoire holds 15,000 to 20,000 distinct CDR3 sequences, roughly half seen once, with approximately 2.7% in the top ten. The treatment was: approximately 9-day PBMC culture with coronavirus spike peptide pools or control peptides (ViraFEST assay). Study-wide findings and caveats: The appearance of a median 86.3% of reactive clones in convalescent patients occurred only post-vaccination.

In this sample, this clonotype turned up a few times. Its antigen is unidentified. The starting material was CD4+ T cells from blood, cultured in vitro, obtained after SARS-CoV-2 vaccination. The TCR originated in a human donor who had recovered from COVID-19. V usage is TRBV6-5 and J usage is TRBJ1-1; the match to TRBD1 covers 7 bases. The CDR3, as DNA: TGTGCCAGCAGTTCTAGACAGGGCCCGAACACTGAAGCTTTCTTT. This sequence encodes CASSSRQGPNTEAFF.